Below, 10 T cell receptor beta chains from the same sample are listed, as sequenced in a study of blood T cell repertoires in COVID-19. Clones were read by immunoSEQ multiplex PCR, and TCRdb kept only the in-frame ones, dropping some. The data show tens of thousands of clones, just over 85% seen once. Sequencing was performed on peripheral blood. The receptor source for this set is a woman between 65 and 79 years old with acute or convalescent COVID-19.

V gene TRBV19 combines with J gene TRBJ1-2, with 8 bases identical to TRBD1. Germline assignment: CDR1 LNHDA and CDR2 SQIVND (reference sequence). Trimming at V came to 5 bases and at J to 4 bases, leaving 12 bases not matched to a gene. CDR3 length: 16 residues. CDR3 sequence reads: CASSDRGQVFLYGYTF. The CDR3 DNA is TGTGCCAGTAGTGACCGGGGACAGGTTTTTCTCTATGGCTACACCTTC. The full variable domain, with the rest looked up from reference TRBV19 and TRBJ1-2, is DGGITQSPKYLFRKEGQNVTLSCEQNLNHDAMYWYRQDPGQGLRLIYYSQIVNDFQKGDIAEGYSVSREKKESFPLTVTSAQKNPTAFYLCASSDRGQVFLYGYTFGSGTRLTVV.

This clone was recorded only once. This chain joins TRBV6-1 and TRBJ2-4, with D tentatively TRBD1 (6 bases). The germline V gene encodes CDR1 MNHNS and CDR2 SASEGT. The CDR3 is 17 amino acids. Trimming shortened V by 2 bases and J by 0 bases, and 14 bases separated the two germline ends. The CDR3 protein is CASSEFWGRGAKNIQYF. CDR3 nucleotide sequence: TGTGCCAGCAGTGAATTTTGGGGGCGCGGAGCCAAAAACATTCAGTACTTC.

The V and J genes are TRBV28 and TRBJ1-6; the D is unclear. This CDR3 spans 15 amino acids. The V end lost 7 bases, the J end lost 4 bases, and 14 bases lay between the germline ends. Looked up from germline, CDR1 is MDHEN and CDR2 is SYDVKM. The CDR3 sequence is CASNPPGVYNSPLHF. Here the CDR3 DNA reads TGTGCCAGCAACCCCCCCGGGGTTTATAATTCACCCCTCCACTTT.

The chain is built from TRBV18 and TRBJ2-7; D remains ambiguous. V lost 3 bases and J 2 bases, leaving 8 bases between the germline ends. Germline assignment: CDR1 KGHSH and CDR2 LQKENI. This CDR3 is built from 13 residues. CDR3 coding DNA: TGTGCCAGCTCACCCACAGTGACCTACGAGCAGTACTTC. Residues: CASSPTVTYEQYF. The full variable domain, rest sourced from reference TRBV18 and TRBJ2-7, is NAGVMQNPRHLVRRRGQEARLRCSPMKGHSHVYWYRQLPEEGLKFMVYLQKENIIDESGMPKERFSAEFPKEGPSILRIQQVVRGDSAAYFCASSPTVTYEQYFGPGTRLTVT.

This chain joins TRBV6-5 and TRBJ1-1, with 7 bases aligning to TRBD1. Germline CDR1 is MNHEY and CDR2 is SVGAGI. With V trimmed by 6 bases and J by 5 bases, 9 bases remained unmatched. The CDR3 is 14 amino acids. The CDR3: CASSLQGIRTEAFF. The CDR3 bases are TGTGCCAGCAGCCTACAGGGGATCCGGACTGAAGCTTTCTTT.

The table lists this clone with a count of one. For the CDR3, the DNA is TGTGCCTGGAGAGGGGGGGCAGATACCGGGGAGCTGTTTTTT. It is translated as CAWRGGADTGELFF. The chain has TRBV30 and TRBJ2-2, with a possible D match to TRBD2 (7 bases). The CDR3 extends over 14 amino acids. V was pared by 3 bases and J by 5 bases, with 13 bases between. Per the germline V gene, CDR1 is GTSNPN and CDR2 is SVGIG (reference sequence).

J is TRBJ1-1 and V is TRBV24-1, with 9 bases identical to TRBD1. The V segment lost 4 bases and the J segment 5 bases; nucleotides outside the gene matches: 10. The CDR3 is made up of 16 amino acids. CDR1 is KGHDR, CDR2 SFDVKD, per germline. In DNA, the CDR3 is TGTGCCACCAGTGACGGGACAGGGACCGGGAGAACTGAAGCTTTCTTT. Protein sequence: CATSDGTGTGRTEAFF.

The chain uses TRBV6-5 and TRBJ1-6; D not resolved. Germline CDR1 and CDR2: MNHEY and SVGAGI. The CDR3 spans 16 residues. Trimming removed 0 bases at V and 4 bases at J, with 10 bases between. The CDR3: CASSYSYSLYNSPLHF. The CDR3 DNA sequence: TGTGCCAGCAGTTACTCTTATAGCCTATATAATTCACCCCTCCACTTT.

The chain has TRBV5-4 and TRBJ2-7, with 8 bases aligning to TRBD1. The trim removed 2 bases at V and 4 bases at J, leaving 5 bases unmatched. Germline loops: CDR1 SGHNT, CDR2 YYREEE (reference sequence). The CDR3 runs to 14 residues. The CDR3 bases are TGTGCCAGCAGCTTCATCGACAGGGGTTACGAGCAGTACTTC. This encodes CASSFIDRGYEQYF.

The chain joins TRBV9 to TRBJ2-2; D is undetermined. This CDR3 has 12 amino acids. Trimming left V 4 bases short and J 2 bases short, with 3 bases between. CDR1 is SGDLS and CDR2 is YYNGEE in the germline V gene. The CDR3 is CASSPNTGELFF. The CDR3 nucleotides are TGTGCCAGCAGCCCTAACACCGGGGAGCTGTTTTTT. The full variable domain, its missing parts supplied by reference TRBV9 and TRBJ2-2, is DSGVTQTPKHLITATGQRVTLRCSPRSGDLSVYWYQQSLDQGLQFLIQYYNGEERAKGNILERFSAQQFPDLHSELNLSSLELGDSALYFCASSPNTGELFFGEGSRLTVL.